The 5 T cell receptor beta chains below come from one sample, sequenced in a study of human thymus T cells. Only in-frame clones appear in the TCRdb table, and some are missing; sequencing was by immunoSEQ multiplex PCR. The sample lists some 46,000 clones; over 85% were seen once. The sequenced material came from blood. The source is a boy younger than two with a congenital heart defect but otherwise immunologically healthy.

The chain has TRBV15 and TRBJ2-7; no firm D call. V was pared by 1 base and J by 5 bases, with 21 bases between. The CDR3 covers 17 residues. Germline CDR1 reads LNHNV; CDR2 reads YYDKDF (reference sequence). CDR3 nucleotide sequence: TGTGCCACCAGCAGAGTGATGGGTAGGCTAGAACGGGACGAGCAGTACTTC. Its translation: CATSRVMGRLERDEQYF.

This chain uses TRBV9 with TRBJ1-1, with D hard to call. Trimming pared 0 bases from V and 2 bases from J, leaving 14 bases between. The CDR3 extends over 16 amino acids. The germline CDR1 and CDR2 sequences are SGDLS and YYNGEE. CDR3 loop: CASSVEPSSTNTEAFF. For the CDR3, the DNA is TGTGCCAGCAGCGTAGAACCCAGTAGCACTAACACTGAAGCTTTCTTT.

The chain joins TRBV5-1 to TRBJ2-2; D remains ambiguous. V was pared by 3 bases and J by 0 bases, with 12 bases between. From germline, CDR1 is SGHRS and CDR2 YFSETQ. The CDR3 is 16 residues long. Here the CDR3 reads CASSSLGRSNTGELFF. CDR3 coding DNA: TGCGCCAGCAGCTCCTTGGGCCGATCGAACACCGGGGAGCTGTTTTTT.

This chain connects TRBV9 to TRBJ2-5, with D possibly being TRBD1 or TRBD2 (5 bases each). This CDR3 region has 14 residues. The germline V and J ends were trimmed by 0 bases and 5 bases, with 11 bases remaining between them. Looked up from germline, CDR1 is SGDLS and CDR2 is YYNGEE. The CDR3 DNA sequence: TGTGCCAGCAGCGTAGATAGGGGCGGGGAGACCCAGTACTTC. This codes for CASSVDRGGETQYF.

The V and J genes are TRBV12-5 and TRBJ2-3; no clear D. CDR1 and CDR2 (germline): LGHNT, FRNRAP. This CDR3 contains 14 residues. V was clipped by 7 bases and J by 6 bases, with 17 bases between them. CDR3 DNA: TGTGCTAGTGCCAATGGACCACAGAGGGATACGCAGTATTTT. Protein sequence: CASANGPQRDTQYF.